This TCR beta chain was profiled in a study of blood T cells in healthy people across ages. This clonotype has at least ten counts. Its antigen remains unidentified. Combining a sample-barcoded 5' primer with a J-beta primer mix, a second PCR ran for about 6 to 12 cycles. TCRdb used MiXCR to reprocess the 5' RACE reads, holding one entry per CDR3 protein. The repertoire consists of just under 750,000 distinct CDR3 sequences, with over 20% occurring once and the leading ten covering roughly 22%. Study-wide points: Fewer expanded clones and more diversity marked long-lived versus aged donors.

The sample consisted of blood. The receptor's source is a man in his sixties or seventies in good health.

The CDR3 here is CASSPNLGSTDTQYF. The CDR3 DNA reads as TGTGCCAGCAGCCCAAATCTGGGGAGCACAGATACGCAGTATTTT. The rearrangement uses TRBV9 and TRBJ2-3; D is uncertain. Trimming removed 4 bases from V and 0 bases from J, with 12 bases in between. In germline, CDR1 is SGDLS, CDR2 YYNGEE. There are 15 residues in the CDR3.